This T cell receptor beta chain was identified during a study of shared clonotypes between healthy human individuals. The study's findings and limits: Against clonotypes common to all four donors, non-shared ones had lower generation probabilities.

About this clone itself: What it binds is not known.

Sequencing was performed with immunoSEQ multiplex PCR; in TCRdb, only in-frame clones are kept and a portion is missing. The sample includes over 2 million clones, roughly 94% seen only once; the top ten take 0.13%. This CDR3 is 14 amino acids long. Germline loops: CDR1 KGHSH, CDR2 LQKENI. Trimming pared 3 bases from V and 2 bases from J, leaving 11 bases between. The chain couples TRBV18 to TRBJ2-7; D gene uncertain. Input material: naive CD4+ T cells sorted from blood. Stated subset: CD45RA+ positively selected. This TCR was sampled from a man aged 18 to 29 in good health. CDR3 loop: CASSPTDVPYEQYF. CDR3 DNA sequence: TGTGCCAGCTCACCGACCGACGTCCCCTACGAGCAGTACTTC.